The entry below gives a single T cell receptor beta chain sequence along with its context. No antigen is known for it. Germline trimming cut 4 bases from V and 1 base from J; bases unmatched to any gene: 6. The length of the CDR3 is 16 residues. CDR1 is LNHDA and CDR2 is SQIVND in the germline V gene (reference sequence). This specimen belongs to a study of T cell clonotyping in hematopoietic cell transplantation. Findings and caveats of the study: Few recipient clonotypes overlapped donors; over 95% were de novo at given depth. Recipient TCR diversity dropped after transplant; expanded clonotypes rose from day 30 to 180.

TCRdb keeps only in-frame clones here, not all; method: immunoSEQ multiplex PCR. The repertoire holds 37,000 or so clones, with approximately 88% as singletons. The sequence came from a woman in her 40s in good health. Some clones in this sample may be carry-over from other donors' samples. Sequenced sample: peripheral blood mononuclear cells. This chain uses TRBV19 with TRBJ2-7; 11 bases are a match to TRBD1. CDR3 amino acids: CASSTGTGGFSYEQYF. The CDR3 DNA is TGTGCCAGTAGTACCGGGACAGGGGGATTTTCCTACGAGCAGTACTTC.